Listed here are 24 T cell receptor beta chains from one sample, sequenced in a study of CD8 T cells in Susac syndrome. Random hexamers primed reverse transcription of 0.5 to 1 ug RNA. TCRdb reprocessed the immunoSEQ multiplex PCR reads via MiXCR and lists one record per CDR3 protein. The repertoire holds 25,000 to 35,000 distinct CDR3 sequences, with about 93% as singletons. Sequenced material: CD8+ T cells from PBMCs. These TCRs come from a human donor in good health.

CDR3 in amino acids: CSAADRGRPYNEQFF. CDR3 nucleotides: TGCAGTGCCGCCGACAGGGGAAGGCCTTACAATGAGCAGTTCTTC. The genes are TRBV20-1 and TRBJ2-1; 8 bases match TRBD1. The germline V gene has CDR1 DFQATT and CDR2 SNEGSKA (reference sequence). Trimming took 6 bases from V and 4 from J; bases not matched to a gene: 11. The CDR3 spans 15 residues.

The V call is TRBV7-2, the J call TRBJ1-2; D remains unclear. Germline lookup yields CDR1 SGHTA and CDR2 FQGNSA. The CDR3 extends over 16 amino acids. V was shortened by 3 bases and J by 3 bases, with 17 bases between the two germline ends. The CDR3 region is CASSFHLNRAHYGYTF. CDR3 DNA: TGTGCCAGCAGCTTTCACCTTAACCGGGCCCACTATGGCTACACCTTC.

The chain links TRBV9 to TRBJ1-5, with a possible D match to TRBD1 (5 bases). CDR3 length: 15 residues. V lost 0 bases and J lost 3, with 10 bases in between. Germline CDR1 SGDLS, CDR2 YYNGEE. The CDR3 region is CASSVAGADNQPQHF. CDR3 nucleotides: TGTGCCAGCAGCGTAGCTGGGGCGGACAATCAGCCCCAGCATTTT.

The chain employs TRBV7-2 and TRBJ2-3; TRBD1 might be the D (6 bases). Germline V CDR1 and CDR2: SGHTA, FQGNSA. The CDR3 spans 15 residues. V was clipped by 6 bases and J by 0 bases, with 13 bases between them. The CDR3 sequence: CASSLADRSTDTQYF. As DNA, the CDR3 is TGTGCCAGCAGTCTTGCCGACAGGAGCACAGATACGCAGTATTTT.

Notes on this clonotype: A junction boundary mismatches the germline segment, possibly from a read error. This chain connects TRBV6-5 to TRBJ2-7; no firm D call. From germline, CDR1 is MNHEY and CDR2 SVGAGI. There are 14 residues in the CDR3. In DNA form, the CDR3 reads TGTGCCAGCACTTACAATGGAGTACAGCACGAGCAGTACTTC. Protein sequence: CASTYNGVQHEQYF.

This chain connects TRBV6-2 or TRBV6-3 to TRBJ2-2; D is unresolved. Trimming removed 3 bases from V and 6 bases from J, with 5 bases in between. This CDR3 region has 12 residues. Germline lookup yields CDR1 MNHEY and CDR2 SVGEGT. This chain's CDR3 is CASSYRPGELFF. The CDR3 region has the DNA TGTGCCAGCAGTTATCGCCCCGGGGAGCTGTTTTTT.

Written as DNA, the CDR3 is TGTGCCAGCAGCCCCCCTCAAGGGTACACTGAAGCTTTCTTT. This sequence encodes CASSPPQGYTEAFF. V gene TRBV7-9 combines with J gene TRBJ1-1; the D is unclear. Trimming took 5 bases from V and 3 from J, leaving 13 bases between them. Germline CDR1 reads SEHNR; CDR2 reads FQNEAQ (reference sequence). The CDR3 runs to 14 residues.

The V call is TRBV2, the J call TRBJ2-5; 11 bases fit TRBD1. This CDR3 is 16 amino acids long. CDR1 and CDR2 (germline): SNHLY, FYNNEI. The V segment lost 5 bases and the J segment 5 bases; nucleotides outside the gene matches: 10. The CDR3 nucleotides are TGTGCCAGCAGTCGCCGGGACAGGGGGGTCGGTGAGACCCAGTACTTC. Protein sequence: CASSRRDRGVGETQYF.

The chain combines TRBV20-1 with TRBJ1-4; D ambiguous. V lost 4 bases and J lost 8, with 17 bases in between. CDR1 is DFQATT, CDR2 SNEGSKA, per germline (reference sequence). This CDR3 contains 14 residues. In nucleotides, the CDR3 is TGCAGTGCTAAAGATAGTGACGAACGCGAAAAACTGTTTTTT. This sequence encodes CSAKDSDEREKLFF.

The chain is built from TRBV14 and TRBJ2-7; 9 bases map to TRBD1. The CDR3 runs 17 residues. The V gene end was trimmed by 1 base and the J gene end by 3 bases; junction bases not matched to a gene: 10. Germline V gives CDR1 SGHDN, CDR2 FVKESK. The CDR3 region is CASSQGVAGTGFYEQYF. CDR3 DNA: TGTGCCAGCAGCCAAGGAGTTGCCGGGACAGGGTTCTACGAGCAGTACTTC.

The chain employs TRBV28 and TRBJ2-5; D perhaps matches TRBD1 (6 bases). The CDR3 sequence is 14 residues long. The germline V and J ends were trimmed by 2 bases and 5 bases, with 12 bases remaining between them. The germline CDR1 and CDR2 sequences are MDHEN and SYDVKM. The CDR3: CASSLTQGGETQYF. CDR3 in DNA: TGTGCCAGCAGTTTAACCCAAGGGGGTGAGACCCAGTACTTC. Full variable domain (remainder filled in from reference TRBV28 and TRBJ2-5): DVKVTQSSRYLVKRTGEKVFLECVQDMDHENMFWYRQDPGLGLRLIYFSYDVKMKEKGDIPEGYSVSREKKERFSLILESASTNQTSMYLCASSLTQGGETQYFGPGTRLLVL.

The V and J genes are TRBV29-1 and TRBJ1-1; no clear D gene. The V gene's germline CDR1 is SQVTM and CDR2 ANQGSEA. The CDR3 runs 14 residues. The V gene lost 6 bases and the J gene lost 4 bases, with 18 bases spanning the gap. The CDR3: CSVPGPLSGTEAFF. DNA of the CDR3: TGCAGCGTCCCTGGGCCCCTCTCGGGCACTGAAGCTTTCTTT. The full variable domain, in which reference TRBV29-1 and TRBJ1-1 provide the parts outside the CDR3, is SAVISQKPSRDICQRGTSLTIQCQVDSQVTMMFWYRQQPGQSLTLIATANQGSEATYESGFVIDKFPISRPNLTFSTLTVSNMSPEDSSIYLCSVPGPLSGTEAFFGQGTRLTVV.

This chain connects TRBV6-2 or TRBV6-3 to TRBJ2-7; D is perhaps TRBD1 (5 bases). V lost 6 bases to trimming and J lost 2 bases, with 17 bases between them. This CDR3 has 15 amino acids. CDR1 MNHEY and CDR2 SVGEGT come from the germline V gene. This CDR3 is CASSNGHQGPYEQYF. The CDR3 DNA follows: TGTGCCAGCAGCAACGGACACCAGGGCCCCTACGAGCAGTACTTC.

The genes are TRBV5-6 and TRBJ1-4; no firm D call. CDR1 and CDR2 from the germline V gene are SGHDT and YYEEEE. This CDR3 spans 13 amino acids. Trimming pared 4 bases from V and 10 bases from J, leaving 14 bases between. CDR3 in DNA: TGTGCCAGCAGCCCGGGAGCCGGTGGAAAACTGTTTTTT. This codes for CASSPGAGGKLFF.

The gene calls are TRBV4-3 and TRBJ2-5; D is possibly TRBD1 (5 bases). Trimming shortened V by 4 bases and J by 0 bases, and 9 bases separated the two germline ends. CDR3 size: 14 residues. Germline-derived CDR1 and CDR2 are LGHNA and YSLEER. The CDR3 DNA reads TGCGCCAGCAGCCCTCAGGGTTACCAAGAGACCCAGTACTTC. It specifies CASSPQGYQETQYF.

V is TRBV6-2 or TRBV6-3 and J is TRBJ2-7; no clear D. CDR1 is MNHEY, CDR2 SVGEGT, per germline. The CDR3 spans 18 residues. Trimming pared 0 bases from V and 3 bases from J, leaving 21 bases between. As DNA, the CDR3 is TGTGCCAGCAGTTACTCAGCCTCCTCCCCTCGTTTGGACTACGAGCAGTACTTC. This gives the protein CASSYSASSPRLDYEQYF.

The chain joins TRBV4-3 to TRBJ2-1; the match to TRBD2 covers 9 bases. Germline CDR1 reads LGHNA; CDR2 reads YSLEER. V was clipped by 3 bases and J by 6 bases; unmatched bases: 3. The CDR3 totals 14 residues. In DNA form, the CDR3 reads TGCGCCAGCAGCCACGGACTAGCGACCAATGAGCAGTTCTTC. This codes for CASSHGLATNEQFF.

This chain connects TRBV5-8 to TRBJ2-3; D might be TRBD1 (5 bases). The CDR3 consists of 15 residues. The germline V and J ends were trimmed by 4 bases and 0 bases, with 12 bases remaining between them. CDR1 and CDR2 from the germline V gene are SGHTS and YDEGEE. CDR3: CASSHRQSSTDTQYF. CDR3 nucleotide sequence: TGTGCCAGCAGCCATCGACAGAGTAGCACAGATACGCAGTATTTT.

V is TRBV5-4 and J is TRBJ2-5; 11 positions agree with TRBD1. This CDR3 comprises 15 residues. The germline V gene encodes CDR1 SGHNT and CDR2 YYREEE (reference sequence). Unmatched junction bases numbered 3, after V lost 0 bases and J lost 5 bases. CDR3 protein: CASSLGTGGGETQYF. The CDR3 nucleotides read TGTGCCAGCAGCTTGGGGACAGGGGGCGGCGAGACCCAGTACTTC.

The rearrangement joins TRBV18 to TRBJ1-1; D perhaps matches TRBD1 (5 bases). The CDR3 spans 15 residues. The V gene's germline CDR1 is KGHSH and CDR2 LQKENI. Trimming left V 1 base short and J 0 bases short, with 9 bases between. DNA for the CDR3: TGTGCCAGCTCACCACTGGGACCCCTGAACACTGAAGCTTTCTTT. This translates into CASSPLGPLNTEAFF.

The V and J genes are TRBV7-9 and TRBJ1-5; D is ambiguous. The CDR3 sequence is 15 residues long. Trimming shortened V by 3 bases and J by 1 base, and 10 bases separated the two germline ends. Germline V gene lookup returns CDR1 SEHNR and CDR2 FQNEAQ (reference sequence). Here the CDR3 reads CASSFIGGSNQPQHF. CDR3 in DNA: TGTGCCAGCAGCTTTATCGGTGGCAGCAATCAGCCCCAGCATTTT.

The chain links TRBV11-2 to TRBJ1-1; D unclear. V was shortened by 0 bases and J by 7 bases, with 15 bases between the two germline ends. Germline lookup yields CDR1 SGHAT and CDR2 FQNNGV. The CDR3 has 15 amino acids. CDR3 nucleotides: TGTGCCAGCAGCTTAGATATCGGATTAGGACTTGAAGCTTTCTTT. Translated: CASSLDIGLGLEAFF.

The chain links TRBV4-3 to TRBJ2-2, with D perhaps TRBD1 (5 bases). Deletions cut 0 bases from V and 2 bases from J, with 10 bases between. Germline values: CDR1 LGHNA, CDR2 YSLEER. The length of the CDR3 is 16 residues. The CDR3 nucleotides are TGCGCCAGCAGCCAAGACACAGGAGTTAACACCGGGGAGCTGTTTTTT. This gives the protein CASSQDTGVNTGELFF.

The chain links TRBV7-9 to TRBJ1-4; no firm D call. This CDR3 has 14 residues. Germline-derived CDR1 and CDR2 are SEHNR and FQNEAQ (reference sequence). With 5 bases removed from V and 2 bases from J, the gap between germline ends came to 9 bases. Here the CDR3 DNA reads TGTGCCAGCAGCATTCTAGGGACTAATGAAAAACTGTTTTTT. Amino acid sequence: CASSILGTNEKLFF.